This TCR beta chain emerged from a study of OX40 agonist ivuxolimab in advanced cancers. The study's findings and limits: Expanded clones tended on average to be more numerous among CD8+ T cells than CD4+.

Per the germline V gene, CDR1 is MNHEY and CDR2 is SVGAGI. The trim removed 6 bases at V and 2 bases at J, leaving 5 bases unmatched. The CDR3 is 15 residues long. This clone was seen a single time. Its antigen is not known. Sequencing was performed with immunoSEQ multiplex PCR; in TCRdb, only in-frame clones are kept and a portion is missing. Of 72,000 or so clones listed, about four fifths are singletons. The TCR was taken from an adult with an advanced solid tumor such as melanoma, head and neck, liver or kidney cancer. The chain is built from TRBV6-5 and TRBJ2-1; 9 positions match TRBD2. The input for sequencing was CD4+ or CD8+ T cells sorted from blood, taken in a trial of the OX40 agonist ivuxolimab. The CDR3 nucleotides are TGTGCCAGCAGGACCTTAGCGGGGGCCTACAATGAGCAGTTCTTC. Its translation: CASRTLAGAYNEQFF.